This TCR beta chain was obtained from a study of breast tumors, draining lymph nodes, adjacent tissues. Study-level results: Tumor TCR diversity was below lymph nodes but above nontumor tissue. Compared with basal-like, luminal-like tumors shared significantly more repertoire with nontumor tissue.

The CDR3 has 15 amino acids. CDR1 is PRHDT and CDR2 is FYEKMQ in the germline V gene (reference sequence). V was clipped by 5 bases and J by 9 bases; unmatched bases: 5. TCRdb reprocessed the multiplex PCR reads with MiXCR, giving one entry per CDR3 protein. The sample lists 25,000 or so distinct CDR3 sequences; approximately 70% were seen once. This clonotype is categorized as medium-sized. Antigen specificity is unknown. The rearrangement joins TRBV13 to TRBJ2-1; the match to TRBD2 covers 15 bases. The specimen was tumor-adjacent breast tissue. The receptor's source is a female donor with breast cancer. Some clones in this sample may be carry-over from other donors' samples. The CDR3 loop is CASSKGLAGGGEQFF. The CDR3 DNA is TGTGCCAGCAGCAAGGGACTAGCGGGAGGTGGTGAGCAGTTCTTC. The whole variable domain, filled in from reference TRBV13 and TRBJ2-1, reads AAGVIQSPRHLIKEKRETATLKCYPIPRHDTVYWYQQGPGQDPQFLISFYEKMQSDKGSIPDRFSAQQFSDYHSELNMSSLELGDSALYFCASSKGLAGGGEQFFGPGTRLTVL.